These T cell receptor beta chains were read from a single sample in a study of post-analysis software for immune sequencing data. Each CDR3 protein is one row after TCRdb ran MiXCR on the PCR reads. The table shows more than 450,000 distinct CDR3 sequences, with 44% occurring only once. Sequenced: blood. All receptors derive from a girl between 5 and 17 years old with multiple sclerosis. The CDR3 runs from the conserved cysteine through the conserved F or W. The D gene is left open where the match is weak. Part of the rows lack a size; the others show once, few, many or a class for expanded clones.

NA TRBJ2-5 TRBV10-3 NA TGTGCCATCAGTACAGATCAAGAGACCCAGTACTTC CAISTDQETQYF
few TRBJ2-1 TRBV10-3 NA TGTGCCATCAGCAGGGAGTCATCCACACTTCACAATGAGCAGTTCTTC CAISRESSTLHNEQFF
NA TRBJ2-7 TRBV29-1 NA TGCAGCGTCGCCGGGACCTACGAGCAGTACTTC CSVAGTYEQYF
NA TRBJ2-1 TRBV29-1 NA TGCAGCGGGGGGGAGGCGGTTCCTTACAATGAGCAGTTCTTC CSGGEAVPYNEQFF
NA TRBJ2-7 TRBV7-9 TRBD2 TGTGCCAGCAGCTTCATCGGACTAGCGGGGGCCTACGAGCAGTACTTC CASSFIGLAGAYEQYF
NA TRBJ2-7 TRBV3-1 NA TGTGCCAGCAGAGGTACAACGAGGGATGAGCAGTACTTC CASRGTTRDEQYF
NA TRBJ2-1 TRBV12-3/TRBV12-4 NA TGTGCCAGCAGTTTGGGGGCAGGAAATGGGCAGTTCTTC CASSLGAGNGQFF
few TRBJ2-1 TRBV7-2 NA TGTGCCAGCAGCTTGACAATTTTAGATGAGCAGTTCTTC CASSLTILDEQFF
many TRBJ2-1 TRBV27 NA TGTGCCAGCAGACCCAGCTCCTACAATGAGCAGTTCTTC CASRPSSYNEQFF
many TRBJ1-2 TRBV29-1 NA TGCAGCGTAGATGGTGGCTATGGCTACACCTTC CSVDGGYGYTF
NA TRBJ2-7 TRBV20-1 TRBD2 TGCAGTGCTAGAGACCTAAGGGGTAGCGGGAATTCGGGAGAGCAGTACTTC CSARDLRGSGNSGEQYF
NA TRBJ2-1 TRBV29-1 NA TGCAGCGTCCAGGAGGGAGGGGGCAATGAGCAGTTCTTC CSVQEGGGNEQFF
NA TRBJ2-5 TRBV5-1 NA TGCGCCAGCAGCCCGGGGACCCGAGAGACCCAGTACTTC CASSPGTRETQYF
NA TRBJ1-1 TRBV7-2 TRBD1 TGTGCCAGCAGCTTACGGACAGGTTTGGCTGAAGCTTTCTTT CASSLRTGLAEAFF
NA TRBJ2-7 TRBV20-1 TRBD2 TGCAGTGCTAGGGGAGGGCTACAGTTCTACGAGCAGTACTTC CSARGGLQFYEQYF
few TRBJ2-7 TRBV5-5 TRBD2 TGTGCCAGCAGCTTGAGCCAGCGGGGGGGTAGCTCCTACGAGCAGTACTTC CASSLSQRGGSSYEQYF
NA TRBJ1-5 TRBV20-1 NA TGCAGTGCCACCCTGGAGGACCGACAGCCCCAGCATTTT CSATLEDRQPQHF